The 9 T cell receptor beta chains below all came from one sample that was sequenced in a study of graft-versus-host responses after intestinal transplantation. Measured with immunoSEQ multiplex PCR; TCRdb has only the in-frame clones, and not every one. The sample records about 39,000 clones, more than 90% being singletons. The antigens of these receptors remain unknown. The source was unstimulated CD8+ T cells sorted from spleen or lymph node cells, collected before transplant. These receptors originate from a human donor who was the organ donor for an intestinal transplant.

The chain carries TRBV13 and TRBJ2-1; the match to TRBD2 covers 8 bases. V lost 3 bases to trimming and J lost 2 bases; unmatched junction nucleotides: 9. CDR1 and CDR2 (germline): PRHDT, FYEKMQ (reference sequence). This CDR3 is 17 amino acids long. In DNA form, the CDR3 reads TGTGCCAGCAGCTTCTCGGGAGCGGGGGAGCCCTACAATGAGCAGTTCTTC. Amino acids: CASSFSGAGEPYNEQFF.

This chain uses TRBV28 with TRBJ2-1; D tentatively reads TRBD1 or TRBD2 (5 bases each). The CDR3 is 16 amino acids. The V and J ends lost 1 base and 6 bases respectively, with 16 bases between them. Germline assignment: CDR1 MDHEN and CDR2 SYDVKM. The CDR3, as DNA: TGTGCCAGCAGTTTATTATGGGACCCCGAGGGCAATGAGCAGTTCTTC. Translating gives CASSLLWDPEGNEQFF.

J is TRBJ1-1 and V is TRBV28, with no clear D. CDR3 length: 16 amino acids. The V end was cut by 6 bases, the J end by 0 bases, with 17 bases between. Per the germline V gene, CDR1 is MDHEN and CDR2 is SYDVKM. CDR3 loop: CASSPADFNMNTEAFF. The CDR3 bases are TGTGCCAGCAGCCCAGCTGATTTTAACATGAACACTGAAGCTTTCTTT.

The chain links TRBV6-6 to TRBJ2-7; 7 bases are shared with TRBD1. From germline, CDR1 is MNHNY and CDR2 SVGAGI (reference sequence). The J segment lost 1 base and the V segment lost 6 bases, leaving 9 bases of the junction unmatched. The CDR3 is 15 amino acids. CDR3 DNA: TGTGCCAGCAGAAGTCAGGGGGAAAATTCCTACGAGCAGTACTTC. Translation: CASRSQGENSYEQYF.

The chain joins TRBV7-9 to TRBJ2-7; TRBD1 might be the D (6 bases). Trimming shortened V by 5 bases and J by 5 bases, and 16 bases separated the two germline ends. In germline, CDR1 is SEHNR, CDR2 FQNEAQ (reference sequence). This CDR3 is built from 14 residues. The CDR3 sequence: CASSNETGWNEQYF. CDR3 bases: TGTGCCAGCAGCAACGAAACAGGGTGGAACGAGCAGTACTTC.

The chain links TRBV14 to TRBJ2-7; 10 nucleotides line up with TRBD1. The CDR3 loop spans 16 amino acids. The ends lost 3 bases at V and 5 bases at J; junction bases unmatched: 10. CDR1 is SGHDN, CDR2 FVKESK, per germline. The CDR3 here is CASSHYRDRGPHEQYF. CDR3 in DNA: TGTGCCAGCAGCCACTACCGGGACAGGGGTCCCCACGAGCAGTACTTC.

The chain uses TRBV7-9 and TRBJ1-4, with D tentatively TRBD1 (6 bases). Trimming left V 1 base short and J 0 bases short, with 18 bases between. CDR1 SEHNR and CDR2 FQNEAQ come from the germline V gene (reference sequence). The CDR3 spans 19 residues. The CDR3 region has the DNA TGTGCCAGCAGCTTAGTTAGGTGGAAGGGGGACCCAACTAATGAAAAACTGTTTTTT. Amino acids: CASSLVRWKGDPTNEKLFF.

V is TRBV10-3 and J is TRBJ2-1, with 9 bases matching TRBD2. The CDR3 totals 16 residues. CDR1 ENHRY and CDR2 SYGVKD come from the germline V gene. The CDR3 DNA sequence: TGTGCACCCGGAGGTAGCGGGGGCCGAACACACAATGAGCAGTTCTTC. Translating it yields CAPGGSGGRTHNEQFF.

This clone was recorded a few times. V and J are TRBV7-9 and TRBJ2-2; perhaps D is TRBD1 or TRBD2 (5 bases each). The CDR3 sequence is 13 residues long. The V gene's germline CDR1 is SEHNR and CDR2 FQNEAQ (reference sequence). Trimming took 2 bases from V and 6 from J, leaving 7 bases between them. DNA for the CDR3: TGTGCCAGCAGCTTATGGGGGTCCGGGGAGCTGTTTTTT. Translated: CASSLWGSGELFF.